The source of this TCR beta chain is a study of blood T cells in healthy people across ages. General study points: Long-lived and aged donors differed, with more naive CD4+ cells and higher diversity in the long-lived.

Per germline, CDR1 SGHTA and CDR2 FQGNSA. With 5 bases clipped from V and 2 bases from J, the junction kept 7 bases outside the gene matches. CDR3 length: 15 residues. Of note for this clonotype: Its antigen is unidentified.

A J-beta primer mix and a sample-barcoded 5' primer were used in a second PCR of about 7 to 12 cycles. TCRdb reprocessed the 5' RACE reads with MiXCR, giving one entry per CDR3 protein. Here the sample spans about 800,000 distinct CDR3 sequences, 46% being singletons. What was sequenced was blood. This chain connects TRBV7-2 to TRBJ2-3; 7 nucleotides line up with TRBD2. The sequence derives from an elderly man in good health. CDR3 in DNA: TGTGCCAGCAGCCCGGAAGCGGGGTACACAGATACGCAGTATTTT. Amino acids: CASSPEAGYTDTQYF.